These T cell receptor beta chains were read from a single sample in a study of cytomegalovirus exposure and HLA in healthy donors. This table comes from immunoSEQ multiplex PCR, and its TCRdb copy is limited to in-frame clones, with some not included. This sample yields about 100,000 clones, of which about 79% are seen a single time; under 6.5% belongs to the top ten. Sample: PBMCs. The source of these receptors is a man aged 60-69 years in good health and CMV-seropositive. Each CDR3 is given with its conserved first and last residue. The D gene is left open where the match is weak. Some rows mark clone size as missing; the rest say once, few, many or name a class of expanded clone.

TRBD1 15 TRBJ2-7 TRBV6-1 once CASSARDRTNHEQYF TGTGCCAGCAGTGCCAGGGACAGAACAAACCACGAGCAGTACTTC
- 16 TRBJ2-2 TRBV7-9 - CASSGVWGEWSGELFF TGTGCCAGCAGCGGGGTGTGGGGAGAATGGTCCGGGGAGCTGTTTTTT
TRBD1 16 TRBJ2-7 TRBV5-1 once CASSGGQTTTYYEQYF TGCGCCAGCAGCGGGGGACAGACAACAACATACTACGAGCAGTACTTC
TRBD1 14 TRBJ1-5 TRBV10-1 - CASSADRGDQPQHF TGCGCCAGCAGTGCGGACAGGGGAGATCAGCCCCAGCATTTT
- 15 TRBJ2-7 TRBV5-1 - CASSFIPGGTYEQYF TGCGCCAGCAGCTTTATCCCAGGGGGGACCTACGAGCAGTACTTC
TRBD1 15 TRBJ1-6 TRBV6-5 once CASSYSGTGDSPLHF TGTGCCAGCAGTTACTCCGGGACAGGGGATTCACCCCTCCACTTT
- 13 TRBJ2-2 TRBV2 - CASSARRTGELFF TGTGCCAGCAGTGCCCGTCGCACCGGGGAGCTGTTTTTT
TRBD1 13 TRBJ1-2 TRBV6-5 - CASSPTTGLGYTF TGTGCCAGCAGTCCCACGACAGGGCTGGGCTACACCTTC
- 15 TRBJ1-5 TRBV9 - CASSVAGDRNQPQHF TGTGCCAGCAGCGTAGCAGGGGATCGCAATCAGCCCCAGCATTTT
TRBD1 13 TRBJ2-5 TRBV19 - CASSLQGQETQYF TGTGCCAGTAGTCTACAGGGGCAAGAGACCCAGTACTTC
TRBD1 16 TRBJ2-7 TRBV27 - CASSRTGTGDTYEQYF TGTGCCAGCAGTCGCACAGGGACAGGGGATACCTACGAGCAGTACTTC
- 15 TRBJ2-1 TRBV6-5 - CASSSPTGLHNEQFF TGTGCCAGCAGTTCGCCCACAGGGCTCCACAATGAGCAGTTCTTC
TRBD1 15 TRBJ2-2 TRBV7-3 - CASSAGTGEAGELFF TGTGCCAGCAGCGCCGGGACAGGGGAGGCCGGGGAGCTGTTTTTT
- 13 TRBJ1-5 TRBV6-5 - CASSYQNNQPQHF TGTGCCAGCAGTTACCAAAATAATCAGCCCCAGCATTTT
TRBD2 14 TRBJ2-3 TRBV28 - CASRAGGNTDTQYF TGTGCCAGTAGGGCGGGGGGGAACACAGATACGCAGTATTTT
TRBD1 15 TRBJ1-6 TRBV4-1 - CASSPGTALNSPLHF TGCGCCAGCAGCCCGGGGACAGCCCTTAATTCACCCCTCCACTTT
- 15 TRBJ2-7 TRBV10-3 once CAISDIRVTTYEQYF TGTGCCATCAGTGACATCAGGGTAACTACCTACGAGCAGTACTTC
- 14 TRBJ1-2 TRBV6-1 - CASTIGRGHYGYTF TGTGCCAGCACGATCGGGCGGGGACACTATGGCTACACCTTC
- 16 TRBJ2-3 TRBV6-5 - CASSSTPVAGHDTQYF TGTGCCAGCAGTTCCACGCCGGTGGCGGGGCATGATACGCAGTATTTT
TRBD2 16 TRBJ2-5 TRBV2 - CASRPGLAGAQETQYF TGTGCCAGCAGACCGGGACTAGCGGGGGCACAAGAGACCCAGTACTTC
TRBD1 16 TRBJ1-2 TRBV10-3 - CAIKARRTGKGYGYTF TGTGCCATCAAGGCGAGACGGACAGGGAAAGGCTATGGCTACACCTTC
- 13 TRBJ1-2 TRBV6-1 once CASSQTGFEDYTF TGTGCCAGCAGTCAGACAGGTTTTGAGGACTACACCTTC
- 15 TRBJ1-2 TRBV5-1 - CASSLEGAPGYGYTF TGCGCCAGCAGCTTGGAAGGGGCGCCAGGCTATGGCTACACCTTC
TRBD1 13 TRBJ2-7 TRBV2 - CASRGQSSYEQYF TGTGCCAGCAGGGGACAGAGCTCCTACGAGCAGTACTTC
- 16 TRBJ1-5 TRBV7-9 - CASSPWDIQSNQPQHF TGTGCCAGCAGCCCCTGGGACATCCAGAGCAATCAGCCCCAGCATTTT
TRBD1 13 TRBJ1-5 TRBV28 once CASTTTGTQPQHF TGTGCCAGCACCACGACAGGGACTCAGCCCCAGCATTTT
TRBD2 17 TRBJ2-3 TRBV6-1 - CASSGGLAGGPQDTQYF TGTGCCAGCAGTGGCGGACTAGCGGGGGGGCCGCAAGATACGCAGTATTTT
TRBD1 16 TRBJ1-2 TRBV5-5 - CASSLGTGQGYYGYTF TGTGCCAGCAGCTTGGGGACAGGGCAAGGCTACTATGGCTACACCTTC
TRBD1 16 TRBJ2-3 TRBV7-9 few CASRSQGVSTTDTQYF TGTGCCAGCAGAAGTCAGGGGGTTTCCACCACAGATACGCAGTATTTT
- 15 TRBJ1-2 TRBV6-5 - CASSYSMQVWDGYTF TGTGCCAGCAGTTACTCGATGCAGGTTTGGGATGGCTACACCTTC
TRBD1 15 TRBJ1-6 TRBV19 - CASSAGTAYNSPLHF TGTGCCAGTAGTGCCGGGACAGCCTATAATTCACCCCTCCACTTT
- 15 TRBJ1-2 TRBV6-5 - CASSYSQAIFYGYTF TGTGCCAGCAGTTACTCGCAGGCCATCTTCTATGGCTACACCTTC
- 13 TRBJ1-1 TRBV7-6 - CASSKRGGTEAFF TGTGCCAGCAGCAAGAGGGGGGGGACTGAAGCTTTCTTT
- 13 TRBJ2-7 TRBV5-1 - CASSGGTEDEQYF TGCGCCAGCAGCGGCGGGACGGAGGACGAGCAGTACTTC
- 13 TRBJ1-2 TRBV23-1 - CASSHGQSYGYTF TGCGCCAGCAGTCATGGGCAGAGCTATGGCTACACCTTC
- 14 TRBJ1-1 TRBV11-2 - CASRRGNSNTEAFF TGTGCCAGCCGCCGGGGTAACTCGAACACTGAAGCTTTCTTT
- 15 TRBJ1-3 TRBV7-9 once CASSLRRDSGNTIYF TGTGCCAGCAGCTTAAGGAGAGACTCTGGAAACACCATATATTTT
TRBD1 16 TRBJ1-2 TRBV6-4 few CASSPVAGTGSYGYTF TGTGCCAGCAGCCCAGTAGCCGGGACAGGGAGTTATGGCTACACCTTC
TRBD2 16 TRBJ2-3 TRBV6-1 - CASSVPTSGGPDTQYF TGTGCCAGCAGTGTACCGACTAGCGGGGGGCCTGATACGCAGTATTTT
- 14 TRBJ1-1 TRBV11-2 - CASSPRQENTEAFF TGTGCCAGCAGCCCCAGACAGGAGAACACTGAAGCTTTCTTT
TRBD1 15 TRBJ1-5 TRBV6-1 - CASTNRGNGNQPQHF TGTGCCAGCACAAACAGGGGTAATGGCAATCAGCCCCAGCATTTT
TRBD2 15 TRBJ2-7 TRBV4-2 - CASSQEGTSPPEQYF TGTGCCAGCAGCCAAGAGGGGACTAGCCCCCCCGAGCAGTACTTC
- 15 TRBJ2-7 TRBV6-6 - CASNQKSQGSYEQYF TGTGCCAGCAATCAGAAGTCACAGGGATCCTACGAGCAGTACTTC
TRBD1 16 TRBJ2-1 TRBV25-1 few CASSDEQRTGGNEQFF TGTGCCAGCAGTGACGAGCAAAGGACAGGGGGCAATGAGCAGTTCTTC
TRBD1 15 TRBJ1-1 TRBV7-9 - CASSLNRGGGTEAFF TGTGCCAGCAGCTTAAACAGGGGGGGTGGCACTGAAGCTTTCTTT
- 14 TRBJ2-7 TRBV12-1 - CASREGGQGYEQYF TGTGCCAGCAGAGAGGGGGGACAGGGCTACGAGCAGTACTTC
- 13 TRBJ1-1 TRBV29-1 once CSAAGGPDTEAFF TGCAGCGCTGCCGGGGGACCGGACACTGAAGCTTTCTTT
TRBD2 15 TRBJ2-7 TRBV11-2 - CASSPIGLAGVEQYF TGTGCCAGCAGCCCCATCGGGCTAGCGGGGGTCGAGCAGTACTTC
TRBD1 14 TRBJ2-7 TRBV11-2 - CASSPSGTGSEQYF TGTGCCAGCAGCCCATCCGGGACAGGGAGCGAGCAGTACTTC
- 15 TRBJ1-3 TRBV19 - CASSKPFSSGNTIYF TGTGCCAGTAGTAAACCTTTCAGCTCTGGAAACACCATATATTTT
- 13 TRBJ2-1 TRBV6-4 once CASSDSAENEQFF TGTGCCAGCAGTGACTCCGCGGAGAATGAGCAGTTCTTC
- 16 TRBJ2-7 TRBV25-1 - CASSTAAGVSSYEQYF TGTGCCAGCAGTACAGCGGCAGGGGTGAGCTCCTACGAGCAGTACTTC
- 15 TRBJ2-2 TRBV7-7 - CASSLARRGPGELFF TGTGCCAGCAGCTTAGCGCGGCGGGGGCCCGGGGAGCTGTTTTTT
- 12 TRBJ2-3 TRBV7-9 - CASRWATDTQYF TGTGCCAGCAGGTGGGCAACAGATACGCAGTATTTT
TRBD2 15 TRBJ2-3 TRBV6-5 - CASSDSSGGADTQYF TGTGCCAGCAGTGACTCTAGCGGGGGGGCAGATACGCAGTATTTT
- 15 TRBJ1-6 TRBV18 - CASSPVVSGNSPLHF TGTGCCAGCTCACCGGTGGTCTCGGGGAATTCACCCCTCCACTTT
TRBD1 16 TRBJ2-3 TRBV7-7 - CASSLTDAGGTDTQYF TGTGCCAGCAGCTTAACCGATGCAGGGGGTACAGATACGCAGTATTTT